This TCR beta chain appears in the sequencing data of a study of T cells after yellow fever vaccination. Germline V lookup: CDR1 SGHVS, CDR2 FNYEAQ. Trimming stripped 2 bases from V and 2 bases from J, with 11 bases between. The CDR3 sequence is 15 residues long. This clonotype was seen only a few times. MiXCR, run by TCRdb on the 5' RACE reads, gives a single entry per CDR3 protein. Of fewer than 500,000 distinct CDR3 sequences listed, about 17% are singletons. The rearrangement uses TRBV7-6 and TRBJ2-3, with D perhaps TRBD2 (5 bases). This sample comprised PBMCs, obtained before the yellow fever booster vaccination. The sequence came from a man aged 18 to 30 who received the YFV17D yellow fever vaccine. CDR3 sequence reads: CASSLRDRDTDTQYF. The CDR3 DNA sequence: TGTGCCAGCAGCTTACGGGATAGGGACACAGATACGCAGTATTTT. The variable domain in full, with the rest retrieved from reference TRBV7-6 and TRBJ2-3, is GAGVSQSPRYKVTKRGQDVALRCDPISGHVSLYWYRQALGQGPEFLTYFNYEAQQDKSGLPNDRFSAERPEGSISTLTIQRTEQRDSAMYRCASSLRDRDTDTQYFGPGTRLTVL.